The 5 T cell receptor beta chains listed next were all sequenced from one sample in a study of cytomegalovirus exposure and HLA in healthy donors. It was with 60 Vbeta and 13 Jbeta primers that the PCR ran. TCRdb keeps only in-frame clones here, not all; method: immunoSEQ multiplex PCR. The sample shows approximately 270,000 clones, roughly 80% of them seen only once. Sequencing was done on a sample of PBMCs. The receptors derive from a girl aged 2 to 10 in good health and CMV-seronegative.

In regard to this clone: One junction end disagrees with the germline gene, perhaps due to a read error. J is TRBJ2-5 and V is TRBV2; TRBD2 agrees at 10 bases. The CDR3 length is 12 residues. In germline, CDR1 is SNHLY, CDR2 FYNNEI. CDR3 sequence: CASSIGTSELHF. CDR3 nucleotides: TGTGCCAGCAGTATAGGGACTAGCGAGTTACACTTC.

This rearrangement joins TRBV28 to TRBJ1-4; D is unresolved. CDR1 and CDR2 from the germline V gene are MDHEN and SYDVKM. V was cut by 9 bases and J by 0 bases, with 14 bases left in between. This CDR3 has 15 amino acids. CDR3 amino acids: CASYGVFATNEKLFF. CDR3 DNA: TGTGCCAGTTACGGGGTCTTTGCAACTAATGAAAAACTGTTTTTT.

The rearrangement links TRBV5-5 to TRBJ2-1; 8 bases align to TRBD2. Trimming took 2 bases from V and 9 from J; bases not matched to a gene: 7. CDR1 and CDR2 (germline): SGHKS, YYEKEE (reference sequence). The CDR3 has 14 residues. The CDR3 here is CASSFRTSLGEQFF. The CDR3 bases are TGTGCCAGCAGCTTCAGGACTAGCTTAGGTGAGCAGTTCTTC.

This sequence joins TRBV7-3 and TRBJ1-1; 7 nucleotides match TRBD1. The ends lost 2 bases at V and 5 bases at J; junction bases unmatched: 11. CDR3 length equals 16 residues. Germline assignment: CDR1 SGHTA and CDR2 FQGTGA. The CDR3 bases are TGTGCCAGCAGCTTAGTCCAGGGGGTTATGGGTACTGAAGCTTTCTTT. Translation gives CASSLVQGVMGTEAFF.

The DNA of the CDR3 is TGTGCCACCAGCAGAGACCGGGGGGTGAACACTGAAGCTTTCTTT. Protein sequence: CATSRDRGVNTEAFF. This chain connects TRBV15 to TRBJ1-1; the D gene is possibly TRBD1 (5 bases). Trimming cost V 0 bases and J 0 bases, with 8 bases left between them. The germline V gene has CDR1 LNHNV and CDR2 YYDKDF (reference sequence). This CDR3 has 15 amino acids.